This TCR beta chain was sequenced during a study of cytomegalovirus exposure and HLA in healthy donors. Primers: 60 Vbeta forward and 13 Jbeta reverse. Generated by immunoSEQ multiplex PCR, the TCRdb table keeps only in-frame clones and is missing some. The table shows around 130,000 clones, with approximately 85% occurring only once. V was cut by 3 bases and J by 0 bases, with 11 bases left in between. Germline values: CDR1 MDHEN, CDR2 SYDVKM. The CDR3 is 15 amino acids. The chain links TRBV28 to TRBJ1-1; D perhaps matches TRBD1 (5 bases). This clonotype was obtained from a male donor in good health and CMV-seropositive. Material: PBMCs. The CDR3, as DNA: TGTGCCAGCAGTTTCTCAGGGAACATGAACACTGAAGCTTTCTTT. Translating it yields CASSFSGNMNTEAFF.